This T cell receptor (beta chain) was retrieved from a study of early T cells in non-severe SARS-CoV-2 infection. Whole-study context: Alpha and beta chains were unpaired, from unsorted whole-blood bulk RNA. Overall study findings and caveats: Anti-spike CD8 specificities were favored by VDJdb matching, whose results missed private and CD4 specificities.

The CDR3 sequence is 13 residues long. In germline, CDR1 is SQVTM, CDR2 ANQGSEA. With 6 bases removed from V and 0 bases from J, the gap between germline ends came to 11 bases. Each single cDNA molecule received a unique molecular identifier. MiXCR, run by TCRdb on the 5' RACE reads, gives a single entry per CDR3 protein. The data show 60,000 or so distinct CDR3 sequences, approximately 9% seen once. At least ten counts were recorded for this clonotype. Its antigen remains unidentified. The sequenced sample was whole blood. This TCR derives from an adult who was a healthcare worker with PCR-confirmed SARS-CoV-2 infection or an uninfected control (not recorded which). The chain employs TRBV29-1 and TRBJ1-1, with unresolved D. CDR3 amino acids: CSVLIGLNTEAFF. The CDR3 bases are TGCAGCGTGCTCATTGGGCTGAACACTGAAGCTTTCTTT.